This T cell receptor (beta chain) comes out of a study of OX40 agonist ivuxolimab in advanced cancers. About the investigation overall: Ivuxolimab, which targeted the costimulatory receptor OX40 (CD134), was an agonistic, fully human IgG2 monoclonal antibody. Among the approximately 54 dose-escalation patients, around 20 had hepatocellular carcinoma, some 15 melanoma, 9 renal cell carcinoma and 9 head and neck cancer. Intravenous ivuxolimab was administered to patients every 2 weeks at six dose levels: 0.01, 0.1, 0.3, 1.5, 3 and 10 mg/kg. Patients were allowed to have had prior anti-PD-1, anti-PD-L1 or anti-CTLA-4 therapy, and 40% of the dose-escalation patients had been treated with checkpoint inhibitors. In the dose-escalation cohort, 65% to 85% of patients were male, and the mean age was roughly 56 years with a range of about 20 to 80. The paper reports the monotherapy dose-escalation portion (N ≈ 50 patients) of the phase I ivuxolimab trial. The purpose of peripheral TCRbeta sequencing was to test whether ivuxolimab changed TCR sequence diversity and led to clonal T-cell expansion. Three dose-escalation patients achieved partial responses, one with hepatocellular carcinoma and two with cutaneous melanoma.

The CDR3 numbers 14 residues from cysteine through phenylalanine. The retained sequence is limited to the CDR3, 42 bases, with the frame set at the first base. Ends trimmed: V by 9 bases, J by 4 bases; bases unmatched to a gene: 8. Taken from the germline V gene (reference sequence), the CDR1 and CDR2 loops are MNHEY and SMNVEV. To note about this clone: Its antigen has not been determined. Base qualities are not recorded, but no much larger clone differs from it by a single base.

What the study reported, not specific to this receptor: Low levels of normalized T-cell clonal expansion were also seen in some patients who did not respond. In the 0.1-3.0 mg/kg groups, partial responders were among the patients with the lowest normalized peripheral clonal expansion, particularly in CD8+ T cells. After ivuxolimab, more expanded clones were found on average in CD8+ T cells than in CD4+ T cells. Which antigens the clonally expanded peripheral T cells were specific for was not determined. At doses from 0.1 to 3.0 mg/kg, clonal expansion was seen in both CD4+ and CD8+ blood T cells between baseline and week 6.

The trial excluded patients who had a history of autoimmune disease or who were on systemic immunosuppression. In every dose cohort, peripheral blood was drawn for TCR sequencing at baseline, cycle 4 day 1, and cycle 7 day 1. The samples were taken from a phase I, first-in-human, multicenter, open-label dose-escalation trial of ivuxolimab. The trial enrolled adults with locally advanced or metastatic head and neck squamous cell, hepatocellular, melanoma or renal cell carcinoma. Before TCR sequencing, CD4+ and CD8+ T cells were separately sorted from peripheral blood. Genomic DNA was isolated from the sorted cells so that the TCRbeta CDR3 region could be sequenced. TCRbeta CDR3 regions were sequenced using the immunoSEQ Assay. In its TCRdb copy, this immuneACCESS table keeps in-frame sequences only and misses some clones. Where compared with another copy, unresolved V genes explain less than half of these, and the others have no known cause. Across this sample there are around 62,000 clones, with over 75% seen only once. In total, the top ten clones hold approximately 0.4% of the sample.

The source of this sequence is an adult with an advanced solid tumor such as melanoma, head and neck, liver or kidney cancer. The sequencing used CD4+ or CD8+ T cells sorted from blood, collected in a trial of the OX40 agonist ivuxolimab. Recombination linked TRBV27 to TRBJ1-3; TRBD1 aligns with 8 central bases. The DNA reads as follows: TGTGCCAGTAAACAGGGGGTGGGAGGAAACACCATATATTTT. This codes for CASKQGVGGNTIYF.